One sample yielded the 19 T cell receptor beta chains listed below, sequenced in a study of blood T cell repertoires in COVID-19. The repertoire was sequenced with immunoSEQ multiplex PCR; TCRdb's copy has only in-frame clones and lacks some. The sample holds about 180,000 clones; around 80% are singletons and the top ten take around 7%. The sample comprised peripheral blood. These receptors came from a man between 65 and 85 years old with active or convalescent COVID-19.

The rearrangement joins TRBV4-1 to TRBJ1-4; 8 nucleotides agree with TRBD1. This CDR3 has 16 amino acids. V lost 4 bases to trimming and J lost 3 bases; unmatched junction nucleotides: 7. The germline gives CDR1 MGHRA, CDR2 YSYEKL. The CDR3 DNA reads TGCGCCAGCAGCCGATGGGGACAGGTACCTAATGAAAAACTGTTTTTT. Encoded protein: CASSRWGQVPNEKLFF.

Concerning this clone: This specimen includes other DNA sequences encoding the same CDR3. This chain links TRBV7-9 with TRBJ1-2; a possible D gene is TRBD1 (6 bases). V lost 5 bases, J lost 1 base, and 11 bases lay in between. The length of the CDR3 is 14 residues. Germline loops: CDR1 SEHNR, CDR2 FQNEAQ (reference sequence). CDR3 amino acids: CASSPRTDNYGYTF. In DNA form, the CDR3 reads TGTGCCAGCAGCCCAAGGACAGATAACTATGGCTACACCTTC.

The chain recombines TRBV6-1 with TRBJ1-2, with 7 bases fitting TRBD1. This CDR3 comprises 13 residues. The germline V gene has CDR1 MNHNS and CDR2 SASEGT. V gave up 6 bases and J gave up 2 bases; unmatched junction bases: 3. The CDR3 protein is CASSSTGNYGYTF. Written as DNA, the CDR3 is TGTGCCAGCAGCTCGACAGGGAACTATGGCTACACCTTC.

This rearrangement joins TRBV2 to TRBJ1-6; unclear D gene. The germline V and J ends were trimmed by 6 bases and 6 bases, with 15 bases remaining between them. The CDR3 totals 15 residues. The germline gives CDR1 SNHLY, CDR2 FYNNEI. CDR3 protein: CASRAVTEGNSPLHF. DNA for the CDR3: TGTGCCAGCAGGGCTGTAACGGAGGGTAATTCACCCCTCCACTTT.

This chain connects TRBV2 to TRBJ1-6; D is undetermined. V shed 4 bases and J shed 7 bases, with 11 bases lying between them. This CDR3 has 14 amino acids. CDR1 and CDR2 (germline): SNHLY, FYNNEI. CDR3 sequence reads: CASSAYVGNSPLHF. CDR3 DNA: TGTGCCAGCAGTGCTTACGTCGGGAATTCACCCCTCCACTTT.

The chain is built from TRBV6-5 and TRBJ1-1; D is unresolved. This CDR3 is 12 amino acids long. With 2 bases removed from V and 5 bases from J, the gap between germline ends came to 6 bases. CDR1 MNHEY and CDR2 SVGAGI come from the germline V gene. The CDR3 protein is CASSYGPTEAFF. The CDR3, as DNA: TGTGCCAGCAGTTACGGGCCTACTGAAGCTTTCTTT.

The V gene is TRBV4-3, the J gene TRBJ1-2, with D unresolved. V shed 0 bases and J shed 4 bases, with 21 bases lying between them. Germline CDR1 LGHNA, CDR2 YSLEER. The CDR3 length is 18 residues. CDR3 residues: CASSQDFDRAAGPYGYTF. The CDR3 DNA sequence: TGCGCCAGCAGCCAAGATTTCGACCGGGCCGCGGGTCCCTATGGCTACACCTTC.

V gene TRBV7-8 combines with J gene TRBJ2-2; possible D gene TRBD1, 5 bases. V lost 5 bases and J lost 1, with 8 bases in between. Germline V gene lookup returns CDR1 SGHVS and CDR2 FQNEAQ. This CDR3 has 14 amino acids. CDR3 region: CASSPTVNTGELFF. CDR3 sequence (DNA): TGTGCCAGCAGCCCGACAGTGAACACCGGGGAGCTGTTTTTT.

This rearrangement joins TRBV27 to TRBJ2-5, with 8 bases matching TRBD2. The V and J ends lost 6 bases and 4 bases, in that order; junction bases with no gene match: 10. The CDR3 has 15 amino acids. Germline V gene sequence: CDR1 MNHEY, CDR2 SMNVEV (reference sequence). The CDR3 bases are TGTGCCAGCAGGTCCCGGCGGGAGGTAGGAGAGACCCAGTACTTC. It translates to CASRSRREVGETQYF.

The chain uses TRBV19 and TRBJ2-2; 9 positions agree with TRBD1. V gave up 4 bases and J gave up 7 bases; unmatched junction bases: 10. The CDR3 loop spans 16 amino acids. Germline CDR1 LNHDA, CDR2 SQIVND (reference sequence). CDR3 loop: CASSRRNRGRSGELFF. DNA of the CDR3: TGTGCCAGTAGTAGGCGGAACAGGGGGCGGAGCGGGGAGCTGTTTTTT.

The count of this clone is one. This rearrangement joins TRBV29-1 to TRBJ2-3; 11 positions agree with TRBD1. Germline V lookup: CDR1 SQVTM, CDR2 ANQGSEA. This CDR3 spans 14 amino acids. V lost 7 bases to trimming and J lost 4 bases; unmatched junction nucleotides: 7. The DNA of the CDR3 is TGCAGCGCAGGGGGACAGGGGGGCCCAGATACGCAGTATTTT. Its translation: CSAGGQGGPDTQYF.

The CDR3 DNA is TGTGCCAGCAGCCAAAAAAGGGGTGGCTACACCTTC. Encoded protein: CASSQKRGGYTF. The chain couples TRBV14 to TRBJ1-2; D perhaps matches TRBD1 (5 bases). The CDR3 length is 12 residues. V lost 2 bases and J 7 bases, leaving 8 bases between the germline ends. CDR1 SGHDN and CDR2 FVKESK come from the germline V gene.

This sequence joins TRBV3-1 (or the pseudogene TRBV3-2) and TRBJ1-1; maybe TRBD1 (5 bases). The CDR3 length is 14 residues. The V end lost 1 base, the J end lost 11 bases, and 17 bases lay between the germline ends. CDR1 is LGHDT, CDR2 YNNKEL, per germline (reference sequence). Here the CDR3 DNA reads TGTGCCAGCAGCCAAGTCCAGGGAGGGTTGGCGGCTTTCTTT. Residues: CASSQVQGGLAAFF.

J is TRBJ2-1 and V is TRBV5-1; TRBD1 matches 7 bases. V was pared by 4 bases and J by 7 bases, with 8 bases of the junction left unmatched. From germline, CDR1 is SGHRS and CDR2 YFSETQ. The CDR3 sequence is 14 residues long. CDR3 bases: TGCGCCAGCAGCCCAGCCGGGACAGCAAATGAGCAGTTCTTC. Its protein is CASSPAGTANEQFF.

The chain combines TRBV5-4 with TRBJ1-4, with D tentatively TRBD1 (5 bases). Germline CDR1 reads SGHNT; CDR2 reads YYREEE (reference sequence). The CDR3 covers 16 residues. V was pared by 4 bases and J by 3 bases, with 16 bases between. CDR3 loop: CASSPGRVSANEKLFF. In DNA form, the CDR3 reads TGTGCCAGCAGCCCAGGGAGGGTTTCGGCTAATGAAAAACTGTTTTTT. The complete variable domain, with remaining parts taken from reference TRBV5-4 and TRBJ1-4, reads ETGVTQSPTHLIKTRGQQVTLRCSSQSGHNTVSWYQQALGQGPQFIFQYYREEENGRGNFPPRFSGLQFPNYSSELNVNALELDDSALYLCASSPGRVSANEKLFFGSGTQLSVL.

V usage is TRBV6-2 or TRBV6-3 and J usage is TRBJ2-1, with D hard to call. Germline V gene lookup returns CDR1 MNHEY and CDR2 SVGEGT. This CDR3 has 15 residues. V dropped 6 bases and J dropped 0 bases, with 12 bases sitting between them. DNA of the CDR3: TGTGCCAGCAGCCCTTCTTATAGCTCCTACAATGAGCAGTTCTTC. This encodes CASSPSYSSYNEQFF.

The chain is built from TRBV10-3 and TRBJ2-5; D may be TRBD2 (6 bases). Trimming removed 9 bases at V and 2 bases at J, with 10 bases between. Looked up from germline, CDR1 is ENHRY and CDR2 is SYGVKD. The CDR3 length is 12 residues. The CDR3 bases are TGTGCCATTGGGGGGTTACAAGAGACCCAGTACTTC. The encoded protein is CAIGGLQETQYF.

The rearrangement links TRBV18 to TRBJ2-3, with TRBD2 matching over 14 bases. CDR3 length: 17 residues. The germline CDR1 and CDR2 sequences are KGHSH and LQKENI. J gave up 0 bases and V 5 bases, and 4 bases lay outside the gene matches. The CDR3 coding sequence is TGTGCCAGCTCAGGGACTAGCGGGAGTTGGAGCACAGATACGCAGTATTTT. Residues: CASSGTSGSWSTDTQYF.

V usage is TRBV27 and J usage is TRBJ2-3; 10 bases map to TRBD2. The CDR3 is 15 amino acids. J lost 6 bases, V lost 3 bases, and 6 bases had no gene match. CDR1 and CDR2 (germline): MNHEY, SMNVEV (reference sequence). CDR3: CASSFGTSVWDTQYF. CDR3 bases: TGTGCCAGCAGTTTTGGGACTAGCGTTTGGGATACGCAGTATTTT.